The present TCR beta chain was sequenced within a study of cytomegalovirus exposure and HLA in healthy donors. The PCR ran on 60 Vbeta and 13 Jbeta primers. The assay was immunoSEQ multiplex PCR, and TCRdb's table has in-frame clones only and misses some. Of about 140,000 clones in the sample, approximately 78% were seen once. General study results and limits: What TCR beta sequences reportedly achieved was accurate prediction of HLA-A and HLA-B alleles in most subjects. Most observed TCR sequences were rare, whereas some public TCRs were detected in many donors. TRBV6-2, TRBV6-3 and other indistinguishable V segments were excluded.

V gave up 7 bases and J gave up 1 base, with 14 bases separating them. The CDR3 has 14 residues. The germline gives CDR1 SQVTM, CDR2 ANQGSEA. As concerns this clone: Its antigen is unknown.

This sequence was found in a man younger than 35 in good health and CMV-seropositive. V usage is TRBV29-1 and J usage is TRBJ1-5, with D uncertain. Sequencing used PBMCs. The CDR3 DNA sequence: TGCAGCGCCCGCTACGTGTTAAGCAATCAGCCCCAGCATTTT. Its protein is CSARYVLSNQPQHF.